A single sample is the source of the 12 T cell receptor beta chains below, sequenced in a study of response to subunit inactivated influenza vaccine. TCRdb reprocessed the RT-PCR reads with MiXCR, giving one entry per CDR3 protein. In the table there are about 540,000 distinct CDR3 sequences, around 25% of which are singletons. The same specimen was also included in a second study, on T cells expressing NK-cell markers. That study adds: The authors generated TCR beta cDNA through 5'RACE template switching with UMIs.

Here the sequenced sample was CD4+ T cells sorted from PBMCs, taken less than 13 days after vaccination. These receptors all come from a man in his fifties who received an inactivated influenza vaccine.

The chain joins TRBV24-1 to TRBJ2-5; 9 nucleotides agree with TRBD1. The length of the CDR3 is 16 residues. Trimming at V came to 0 bases and at J to 5 bases, leaving 6 bases not matched to a gene. Germline assignment: CDR1 KGHDR and CDR2 SFDVKD. The CDR3 DNA follows: TGTGCCACCAGTGATTTGAAACAGGGGGCTTTGGAGACCCAGTACTTC. It yields the protein CATSDLKQGALETQYF.

This clonotype was observed a handful of times. This chain uses TRBV12-3 or TRBV12-4 with TRBJ2-7; D remains unclear. Trimming left V 3 bases short and J 2 bases short, with 8 bases between. The CDR3 totals 13 residues. The CDR3 region has the DNA TGTGCCAGCAGTTTGGCTAGAACCTACGAGCAGTACTTC. The encoded protein is CASSLARTYEQYF.

This clonotype was detected a few times. The chain couples TRBV6-1 to TRBJ1-3, with D tentatively TRBD1 (5 bases). Germline V lookup: CDR1 MNHNS, CDR2 SASEGT. This CDR3 spans 15 amino acids. V lost 3 bases, J lost 2 bases, and 11 bases lay in between. CDR3 DNA sequence: TGTGCCAGCAGTGACCGAGGGGCCACTGGAAACACCATATATTTT. It codes for CASSDRGATGNTIYF.

The count of this clonotype is one. The chain has TRBV25-1 and TRBJ2-3; perhaps TRBD1 as D (6 bases). Germline V gives CDR1 MGHDK, CDR2 SYGVNS. Between the trimmed V and J ends, which lost 3 bases and 0 bases, there was a span of 10 bases. This CDR3 is 15 amino acids long. This CDR3 reads CASSEIRGSTDTQYF. DNA for the CDR3: TGTGCCAGCAGTGAGATCAGGGGAAGCACAGATACGCAGTATTTT. The full variable domain, its missing parts supplied by reference TRBV25-1 and TRBJ2-3, is EADIYQTPRYLVIGTGKKITLECSQTMGHDKMYWYQQDPGMELHLIHYSYGVNSTEKGDLSSESTVSRIRTEHFPLTLESARPSHTSQYLCASSEIRGSTDTQYFGPGTRLTVL.

This chain uses TRBV3-1 with TRBJ2-3; D is perhaps TRBD1 (6 bases). The CDR3 runs 13 residues. Germline assignment: CDR1 LGHDT and CDR2 YNNKEL (reference sequence). V shed 2 bases and J shed 5 bases, with 8 bases lying between them. The chain's CDR3 is CASSQSQGDTQYF. CDR3 coding DNA: TGTGCCAGCAGCCAATCACAGGGAGATACGCAGTATTTT.

The chain links TRBV20-1 to TRBJ1-1; D not certain. Looked up from germline, CDR1 is DFQATT and CDR2 is SNEGSKA (reference sequence). The CDR3 contains 13 residues. Trimming shortened V by 2 bases and J by 4 bases, and 11 bases separated the two germline ends. This chain's CDR3 is CSARLPLGTEAFF. The CDR3 DNA is TGCAGTGCTAGATTACCATTGGGCACTGAAGCTTTCTTT.

The V call is TRBV6-5, the J call TRBJ2-1; D might be TRBD2 (6 bases). Between the trimmed V and J ends, which lost 2 bases and 6 bases, there was a span of 17 bases. The CDR3 covers 16 residues. Germline CDR1 MNHEY, CDR2 SVGAGI. For the CDR3, the DNA is TGTGCCAGCAGTTACCGCGAATTACTAGCTTCCAATGAGCAGTTCTTC. This gives the protein CASSYRELLASNEQFF.

The CDR3 DNA follows: TGTGCCACCAAGGGTACCAACAATGAGCAGTTCTTC. This gives the protein CATKGTNNEQFF. The chain is built from TRBV24-1 and TRBJ2-1; D is unclear. The germline CDR1 and CDR2 sequences are KGHDR and SFDVKD. The CDR3 is 12 amino acids. The V gene lost 8 bases and the J gene lost 5 bases, with 9 bases spanning the gap.

The J gene is TRBJ1-1, the V gene TRBV11-2, with unresolved D. The CDR3 loop spans 13 amino acids. Germline V gene lookup returns CDR1 SGHAT and CDR2 FQNNGV. Trimming pared 5 bases from V and 1 base from J, leaving 8 bases between. The CDR3, as DNA: TGTGCCAGCAGCGAACGGAGGAACACTGAAGCTTTCTTT. Protein product: CASSERRNTEAFF.

V usage is TRBV5-1 and J usage is TRBJ1-5; weak D call: TRBD1 (5 bases). Deletions cut 0 bases from V and 4 bases from J, with 11 bases between. Germline lookup yields CDR1 SGHRS and CDR2 YFSETQ. This CDR3 comprises 15 residues. CDR3 DNA: TGCGCCAGCAGCTTGGCGGGGACGGCTAATCAGCCCCAGCATTTT. Its translation is CASSLAGTANQPQHF.

This clonotype was detected a few times. CDR3 amino acids: CASSSGPGGSYNEQFF. In DNA, the CDR3 is TGTGCCAGCAGCTCCGGCCCAGGGGGGTCCTACAATGAGCAGTTCTTC. The chain joins TRBV7-9 to TRBJ2-1; tentative D call: TRBD1 (7 bases). Germline assignment: CDR1 SEHNR and CDR2 FQNEAQ (reference sequence). There are 16 residues in the CDR3. V lost 4 bases to trimming and J lost 1 base, with 14 bases between them.

Only a few counts were recorded for this clonotype. V is TRBV5-1 and J is TRBJ2-7; TRBD2 might be the D (5 bases). The germline V and J ends were trimmed by 0 bases and 2 bases, with 9 bases remaining between them. This CDR3 contains 14 residues. CDR1 and CDR2 from the germline V gene are SGHRS and YFSETQ. The CDR3, as DNA: TGCGCCAGCAGCTTGGTTGCGGGCCCCTACGAGCAGTACTTC. It encodes CASSLVAGPYEQYF. Variable domain in full (rest from reference TRBV5-1 and TRBJ2-7): KAGVTQTPRYLIKTRGQQVTLSCSPISGHRSVSWYQQTPGQGLQFLFEYFSETQRNKGNFPGRFSGRQFSNSRSEMNVSTLELGDSALYLCASSLVAGPYEQYFGPGTRLTVT.